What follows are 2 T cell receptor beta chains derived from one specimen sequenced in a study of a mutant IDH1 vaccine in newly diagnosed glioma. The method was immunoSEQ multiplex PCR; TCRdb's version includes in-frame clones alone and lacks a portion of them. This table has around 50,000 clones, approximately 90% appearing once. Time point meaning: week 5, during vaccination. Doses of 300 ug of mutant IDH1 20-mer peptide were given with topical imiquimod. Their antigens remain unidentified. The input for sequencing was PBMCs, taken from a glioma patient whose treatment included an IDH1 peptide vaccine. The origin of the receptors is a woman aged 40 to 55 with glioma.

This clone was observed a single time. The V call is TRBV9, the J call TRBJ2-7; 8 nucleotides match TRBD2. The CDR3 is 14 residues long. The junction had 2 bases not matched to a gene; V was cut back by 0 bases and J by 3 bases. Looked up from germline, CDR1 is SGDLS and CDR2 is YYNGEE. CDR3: CASSVEGTSYEQYF. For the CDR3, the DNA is TGTGCCAGCAGCGTAGAAGGGACTAGCTACGAGCAGTACTTC.

The CDR3 loop is CAISVGSTEAFF. As DNA, the CDR3 is TGTGCCATCAGCGTTGGGAGCACTGAAGCTTTCTTT. The chain joins TRBV10-3 to TRBJ1-1; D remains ambiguous. The ends were cut back, 6 bases at V and 4 bases at J, with 9 bases in the middle. Per germline, CDR1 ENHRY and CDR2 SYGVKD. There are 12 residues in the CDR3.